This T cell receptor beta chain originates from a study of shared clonotypes between healthy human individuals. CDR1 and CDR2 (germline): SGHNT, YENEEA. V was pared by 3 bases and J by 8 bases, with 11 bases between. This CDR3 is built from 13 residues. Libraries were prepared by immunoSEQ multiplex PCR; TCRdb keeps only in-frame clonotypes and omits some of them. The sample records around 500,000 clones, roughly 80% being singletons. Material: PBMCs. The TCR originated in a woman between 40 and 50 years old in good health. Some clones in this sample may be carry-over from other donors' samples. J is TRBJ2-1 and V is TRBV11-3; possibly TRBD2 for D (6 bases). The CDR3 region is CASSFEGRHEQFF. The CDR3 DNA sequence: TGTGCCAGCAGCTTTGAAGGGAGGCATGAGCAGTTCTTC.